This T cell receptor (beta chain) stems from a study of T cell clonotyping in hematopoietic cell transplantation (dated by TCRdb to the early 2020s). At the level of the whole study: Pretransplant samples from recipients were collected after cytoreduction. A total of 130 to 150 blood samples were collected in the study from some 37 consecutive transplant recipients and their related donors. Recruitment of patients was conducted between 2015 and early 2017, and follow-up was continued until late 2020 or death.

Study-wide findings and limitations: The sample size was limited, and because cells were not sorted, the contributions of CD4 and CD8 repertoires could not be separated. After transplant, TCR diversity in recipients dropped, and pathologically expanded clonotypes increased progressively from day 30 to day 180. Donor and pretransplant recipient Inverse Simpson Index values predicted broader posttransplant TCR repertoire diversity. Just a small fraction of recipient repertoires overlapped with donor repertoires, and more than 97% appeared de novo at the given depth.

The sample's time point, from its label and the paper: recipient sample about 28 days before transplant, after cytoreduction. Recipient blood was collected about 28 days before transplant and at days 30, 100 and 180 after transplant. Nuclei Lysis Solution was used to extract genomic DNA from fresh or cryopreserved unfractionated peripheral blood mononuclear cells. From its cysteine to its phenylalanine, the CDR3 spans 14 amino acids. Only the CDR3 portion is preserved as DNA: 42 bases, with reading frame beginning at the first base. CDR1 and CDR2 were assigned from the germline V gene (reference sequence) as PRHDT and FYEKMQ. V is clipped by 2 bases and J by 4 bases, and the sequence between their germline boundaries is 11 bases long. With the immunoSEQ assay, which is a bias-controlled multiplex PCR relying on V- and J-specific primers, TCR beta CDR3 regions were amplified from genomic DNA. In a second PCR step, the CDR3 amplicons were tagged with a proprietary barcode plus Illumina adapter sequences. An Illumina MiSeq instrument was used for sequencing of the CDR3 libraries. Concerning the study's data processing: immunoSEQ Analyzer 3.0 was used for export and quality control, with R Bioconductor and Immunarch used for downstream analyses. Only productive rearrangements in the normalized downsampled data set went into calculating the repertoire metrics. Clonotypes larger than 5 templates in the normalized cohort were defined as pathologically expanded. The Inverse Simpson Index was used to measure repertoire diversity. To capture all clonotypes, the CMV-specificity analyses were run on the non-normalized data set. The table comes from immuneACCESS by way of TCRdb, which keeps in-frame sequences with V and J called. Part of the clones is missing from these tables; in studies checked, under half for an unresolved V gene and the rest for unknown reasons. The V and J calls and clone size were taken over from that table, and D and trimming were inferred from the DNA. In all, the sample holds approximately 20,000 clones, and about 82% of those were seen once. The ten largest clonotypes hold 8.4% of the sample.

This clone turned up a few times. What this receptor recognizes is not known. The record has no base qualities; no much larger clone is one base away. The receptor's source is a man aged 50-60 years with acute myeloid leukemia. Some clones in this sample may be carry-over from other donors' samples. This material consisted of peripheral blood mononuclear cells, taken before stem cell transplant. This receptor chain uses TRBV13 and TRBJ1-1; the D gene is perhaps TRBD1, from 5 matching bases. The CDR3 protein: CASSLRGGATEAFF. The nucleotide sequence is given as TGTGCCAGCAGCTTACGTGGTGGGGCCACTGAAGCTTTCTTT.